A selection of T cell receptor beta chains follows, all from one sample in a study of OX40 agonist ivuxolimab in advanced cancers. Sequenced by immunoSEQ multiplex PCR; TCRdb stores in-frame clones only, minus some. This sample has roughly 36,000 clones, with 84% found just once. Here the sequenced sample was CD4+ or CD8+ T cells sorted from blood, taken in a trial of the OX40 agonist ivuxolimab. The receptors were gathered from an adult with an advanced solid tumor such as melanoma, head and neck, liver or kidney cancer. CDR3s include the opening cysteine and the closing phenylalanine or tryptophan. D genes are given only for firm matches. Clone size is shown for a subset of rows, as once, few, many or a class of expanded clone.

J: TRBJ2-5; V: TRBV28; D: TRBD2; size: .; DNA: TGTGCAGGCTCTGACGGGAGGGCCAGGATAACAAGAGAGACCCAGTACTTC; CDR3: CAGSDGRARITRETQYF
J: TRBJ2-1; V: TRBV4-2; D: TRBD2; size: .; DNA: TGTGCCAGCAGCCAAGTAGCGGGAGGGATAAATGAGCAGTTCTTC; CDR3: CASSQVAGGINEQFF
J: TRBJ1-1; V: TRBV19; D: .; size: few; DNA: TGTGCCAGTAGGTGGCAAGTGAACACTGAAGCTTTCTTT; CDR3: CASRWQVNTEAFF
J: TRBJ2-5; V: TRBV5-8; D: .; size: .; DNA: TGTGCCAGCAGCTTCGGGGGCAAGGAGACCCAGTACTTC; CDR3: CASSFGGKETQYF
J: TRBJ2-1; V: TRBV28; D: .; size: .; DNA: TGTGCCAGCAGTTTAGACAGAAGGAATGAGCAGTTCTTC; CDR3: CASSLDRRNEQFF
J: TRBJ2-1; V: TRBV5-4; D: TRBD1; size: .; DNA: TGTGCCAGCAGATCCGGGACAGGCCACCTGAACAATGAGCAGTTCTTC; CDR3: CASRSGTGHLNNEQFF
J: TRBJ2-3; V: TRBV18; D: .; size: .; DNA: TGTGCCAGCTCACCCCGTGAAGGAGATACGCAGTATTTT; CDR3: CASSPREGDTQYF
J: TRBJ2-7; V: TRBV7-2; D: TRBD1; size: few; DNA: TGTGCCAGCAGCGGGGACAGGTCCATCGTCTACGAGCAGTACTTC; CDR3: CASSGDRSIVYEQYF
J: TRBJ1-2; V: TRBV29-1; D: .; size: .; DNA: TGCAGCGTTGACGAGGCGGGAGGCTACACCTTC; CDR3: CSVDEAGGYTF
J: TRBJ2-7; V: TRBV7-9; D: .; size: .; DNA: TGTGCCAGCAGCTTAGATCGGGACCGTCGCTACGAGCAGTACTTC; CDR3: CASSLDRDRRYEQYF
J: TRBJ2-5; V: TRBV18; D: TRBD2; size: .; DNA: TGTGCCAGCTCGATACTAGCGAGTAAAGAGACCCAGTACTTC; CDR3: CASSILASKETQYF
J: TRBJ2-7; V: TRBV30; D: TRBD2; size: few; DNA: TGTGCCTGGAGTGTACGAGCGGGAGGCTACGAGCAGTACTTC; CDR3: CAWSVRAGGYEQYF
J: TRBJ2-1; V: TRBV13; D: .; size: .; DNA: TGTGCCAGCAGCTTAAGGGCACTAGGGTTAGGTGAGCAGTTCTTC; CDR3: CASSLRALGLGEQFF
J: TRBJ2-3; V: TRBV5-1; D: .; size: few; DNA: TGCGCCAGCAGGGGCCCGGGGACCACAGATACGCAGTATTTT; CDR3: CASRGPGTTDTQYF
J: TRBJ2-7; V: TRBV11-2; D: .; size: once; DNA: TGTGCCAGCAGCTTAGGTAGTAGGTGGAGCGAGCAGTACTTC; CDR3: CASSLGSRWSEQYF
J: TRBJ1-3; V: TRBV10-1; D: .; size: .; DNA: TGCGCCAGCAGAAAACCCCCGAGACCGACAGGCTTCTCTGGAAACACCATATATTTT; CDR3: CASRKPPRPTGFSGNTIYF
J: TRBJ2-5; V: TRBV5-4; D: TRBD2; size: .; DNA: TGTGCCAGCAGCTTGACGGGAGGGGAGACCCAGTACTTC; CDR3: CASSLTGGETQYF
J: TRBJ2-3; V: TRBV7-2; D: TRBD2; size: .; DNA: TGTGCCAGCAGCCAGCCCTTGACTAGCGGTCGCACAGATACGCAGTATTTT; CDR3: CASSQPLTSGRTDTQYF
J: TRBJ2-1; V: TRBV19; D: .; size: once; DNA: TGTGCCACAGCACGCGGGGAAAGGGACAATGAGCAGTTCTTC; CDR3: CATARGERDNEQFF
J: TRBJ2-2; V: TRBV7-8; D: .; size: .; DNA: TGTGCCACGACCCGTCGGGGTAGGGACACCGGGGAGCTGTTTTTT; CDR3: CATTRRGRDTGELFF
J: TRBJ2-5; V: TRBV5-1; D: .; size: .; DNA: TGCGCCAGCAGCTTGCAGGGAATTCAAGAGACCCAGTACTTC; CDR3: CASSLQGIQETQYF
J: TRBJ1-6; V: TRBV5-1; D: TRBD1; size: once; DNA: TGCGCCAGCAGCTTGGAGGGGGCGAATTCACCCCTCCACTTT; CDR3: CASSLEGANSPLHF
J: TRBJ1-6; V: TRBV28; D: .; size: once; DNA: TGTGCCAGCAGTTTATTTGGCGGAAGCTCCTATAATTCACCCCTCCACTTT; CDR3: CASSLFGGSSYNSPLHF
J: TRBJ2-2; V: TRBV19; D: .; size: .; DNA: TGTGCCAGTAGCAAACTCGTCGGGGAGCTGTTTTTT; CDR3: CASSKLVGELFF
J: TRBJ2-5; V: TRBV11-2; D: .; size: .; DNA: TGTGCCAGCAGCCCAGTTTTCGGCCAAGAGACCCAGTACTTC; CDR3: CASSPVFGQETQYF
J: TRBJ1-2; V: TRBV18; D: .; size: once; DNA: TGTGCCAGCTCACCAAGGAGCGGTGGGCAGCTTTGGGGCTACACCTTC; CDR3: CASSPRSGGQLWGYTF
J: TRBJ1-1; V: TRBV19; D: TRBD1; size: .; DNA: TGTGCCAGTAGTACCCGGGACAGGGCGCGCCAAGAAGCTTTCTTT; CDR3: CASSTRDRARQEAFF
J: TRBJ1-4; V: TRBV19; D: .; size: .; DNA: TGTGCCAGTAAGGTAGCCGTAGGAACTAATGAAAAACTGTTTTTT; CDR3: CASKVAVGTNEKLFF
J: TRBJ2-5; V: TRBV21-1; D: .; size: .; DNA: TGTGCCAGCAGCCGCCGGGACAACGACCTCCAAGAGACCCAGTACTTC; CDR3: CASSRRDNDLQETQYF
J: TRBJ2-1; V: TRBV19; D: TRBD2; size: .; DNA: TGTGCCAGTAGCGGGACTAGTCGTAATGAGCAGTTCTTC; CDR3: CASSGTSRNEQFF
J: TRBJ2-7; V: TRBV19; D: TRBD1; size: .; DNA: TGTGCCAGTAGTATGGGACAGGGAATCTACGAGCAGTACTTC; CDR3: CASSMGQGIYEQYF
J: TRBJ1-4; V: TRBV4-1; D: .; size: .; DNA: TGCGCCAGCAGCCAAGATTGGGGTGAGGATGAAAAACTGTTTTTT; CDR3: CASSQDWGEDEKLFF
J: TRBJ2-2; V: TRBV18; D: .; size: .; DNA: TGTGCCAGCTCCGGGACGGCAGACACCGGGGAGCTGTTTTTT; CDR3: CASSGTADTGELFF
J: TRBJ2-7; V: TRBV6-1; D: .; size: .; DNA: TGTGCCAGCCGCCAGGGGGGCTCCTACGAGCAGTACTTC; CDR3: CASRQGGSYEQYF
J: TRBJ2-5; V: TRBV11-2; D: .; size: few; DNA: TGTGCCAGCAGCTTCAACAGCCAAGAGACCCAGTACTTC; CDR3: CASSFNSQETQYF
J: TRBJ2-5; V: TRBV19; D: TRBD1; size: .; DNA: TGTGCCAGTAGTAGGGGACAGCACGGGGAGACCCAGTACTTC; CDR3: CASSRGQHGETQYF
J: TRBJ2-7; V: TRBV27; D: .; size: .; DNA: TGTGCCAGCAGTTACAGAGGAGGGATCTACGAGCAGTACTTC; CDR3: CASSYRGGIYEQYF
J: TRBJ2-1; V: TRBV5-1; D: .; size: .; DNA: TGCGCCAGCAGCTTGATAGGGGGAAAGCCACGAAATGAGCAGTTCTTC; CDR3: CASSLIGGKPRNEQFF
J: TRBJ2-2; V: TRBV5-1; D: .; size: .; DNA: TGCGCCAGCAGCCCAAGTATGGACACCGGGGAGCTGTTTTTT; CDR3: CASSPSMDTGELFF
J: TRBJ1-3; V: TRBV18; D: .; size: once; DNA: TGTGCCAGCTCACTATCCGACAGGTCCTCCTCTGGAAACACCATATATTTT; CDR3: CASSLSDRSSSGNTIYF
J: TRBJ2-2; V: TRBV4-2; D: TRBD2; size: .; DNA: TGTGCCAGCAGCCAAGAGGGCGGGGGGGCCTTTATGGCCACCGGGGAGCTGTTTTTT; CDR3: CASSQEGGGAFMATGELFF
J: TRBJ1-4; V: TRBV7-9; D: .; size: once; DNA: TGTGCCAGCAGCTTAGGAGAGGCTGAAAAACTGTTTTTT; CDR3: CASSLGEAEKLFF
J: TRBJ2-7; V: TRBV7-2; D: .; size: .; DNA: TGTGCCAGCAGCTTATCGGGAGTCTCAAATACCGGGCAGTACTTC; CDR3: CASSLSGVSNTGQYF
J: TRBJ2-3; V: TRBV5-1; D: TRBD1; size: .; DNA: TGCGCCAGCAGCTTGCGGCAGGGGGCAGATACGCAGTATTTT; CDR3: CASSLRQGADTQYF
J: TRBJ1-2; V: TRBV18; D: .; size: .; DNA: TGTGCCAGCTCACCAACAGAGGGCTATGGCTACACCTTC; CDR3: CASSPTEGYGYTF
J: TRBJ2-3; V: TRBV6-1; D: TRBD2; size: .; DNA: TGTGCCAGCAGTGTTTTAGCGGGAGCCCGCTTAGGAGATACGCAGTATTTT; CDR3: CASSVLAGARLGDTQYF
J: TRBJ2-7; V: TRBV6-1; D: .; size: .; DNA: TGTGCCAGCAGTGGAACAGAACGTGTCGACTACGAGCAGTACTTC; CDR3: CASSGTERVDYEQYF
J: TRBJ1-2; V: TRBV7-1; D: .; size: .; DNA: TGTGCCAGCAGCTTTGCACGGTCATATGGCTACACCTTC; CDR3: CASSFARSYGYTF
J: TRBJ2-1; V: TRBV5-3; D: TRBD1; size: .; DNA: TGTGCCACCCATTCCGGGACAGCATACAATGAGCAGTTCTTC; CDR3: CATHSGTAYNEQFF
J: TRBJ1-1; V: TRBV5-1; D: TRBD1; size: .; DNA: TGCGCCAGCACTCAGGGAGGGGGCATGAACACTGAAGCTTTCTTT; CDR3: CASTQGGGMNTEAFF
J: TRBJ1-1; V: TRBV2; D: .; size: .; DNA: TGTGCCAGCAGTGTGGGCAGGGAAGGGACTGAAGCTTTCTTT; CDR3: CASSVGREGTEAFF
J: TRBJ2-2; V: TRBV6-5; D: TRBD2; size: .; DNA: TGTGCCAGCAGTTTTAGCGGGAGTAACACCGGGGAGCTGTTTTTT; CDR3: CASSFSGSNTGELFF
J: TRBJ2-1; V: TRBV5-1; D: TRBD2; size: .; DNA: TGCGCCAGCAGCTTGGGTGGGAATAGCGGGGGGGCAAACAATGAGCAGTTCTTC; CDR3: CASSLGGNSGGANNEQFF
J: TRBJ1-5; V: TRBV7-6; D: .; size: .; DNA: TGTGCCAGCAGCTTAGCTGGGGTAAATCAGCCCCAGCATTTT; CDR3: CASSLAGVNQPQHF
J: TRBJ2-6; V: TRBV5-8; D: .; size: .; DNA: TGTGCCAGCAGGAAGTCTGGGGCCAACGTCCTGACTTTC; CDR3: CASRKSGANVLTF